What follows is one T cell receptor (beta chain) and its context. Its specificity is not known. V was pared by 8 bases and J by 2 bases, with 19 bases between. CDR1 and CDR2 from the germline V gene are MNHEY and SMNVEV (reference sequence). The CDR3 loop spans 15 amino acids. These data are taken from a study of cytomegalovirus exposure and HLA in healthy donors. Study conclusions and caveats: Some V segments (TRBV6-2 and TRBV6-3 among them) were excluded as indistinguishable. The study listed roughly 150 cytomegalovirus-associated TCR beta chains.

PCR amplification relied on 60 Vbeta primers (plus 13 Jbeta primers). TCRdb's table, derived via immunoSEQ multiplex PCR, lists solely in-frame clones and lacks some. The sample consists of 130,000 or so clones, around 74% of them appearing once. The specimen was PBMCs. The rearrangement joins TRBV27 to TRBJ2-7; unclear D gene. The TCR originated in a man aged 35 to 55 in good health and CMV-seropositive. The CDR3 DNA reads as TGTGCCAGCGGCCTATGGGCCACAAAGGCCTACGAGCAGTACTTC. Its translation: CASGLWATKAYEQYF.